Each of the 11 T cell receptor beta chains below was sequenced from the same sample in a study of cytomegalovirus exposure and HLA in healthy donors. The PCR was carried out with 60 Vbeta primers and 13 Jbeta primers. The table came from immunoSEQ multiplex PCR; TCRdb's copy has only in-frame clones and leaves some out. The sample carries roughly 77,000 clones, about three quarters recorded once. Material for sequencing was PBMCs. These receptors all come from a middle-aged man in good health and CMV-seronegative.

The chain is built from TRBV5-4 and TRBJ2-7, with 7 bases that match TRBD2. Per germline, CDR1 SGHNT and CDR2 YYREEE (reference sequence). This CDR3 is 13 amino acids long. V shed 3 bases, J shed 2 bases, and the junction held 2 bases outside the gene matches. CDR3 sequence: CASSSGLAYEQYF. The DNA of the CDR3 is TGTGCCAGCAGCTCCGGACTAGCCTACGAGCAGTACTTC. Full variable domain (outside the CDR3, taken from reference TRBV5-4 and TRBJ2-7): ETGVTQSPTHLIKTRGQQVTLRCSSQSGHNTVSWYQQALGQGPQFIFQYYREEENGRGNFPPRFSGLQFPNYSSELNVNALELDDSALYLCASSSGLAYEQYFGPGTRLTVT.

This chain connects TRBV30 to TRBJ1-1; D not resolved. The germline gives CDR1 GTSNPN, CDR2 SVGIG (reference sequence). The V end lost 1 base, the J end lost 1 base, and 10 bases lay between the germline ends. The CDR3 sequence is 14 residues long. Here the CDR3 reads CAWSEGRPNTEAFF. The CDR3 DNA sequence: TGTGCCTGGAGTGAAGGGAGGCCGAACACTGAAGCTTTCTTT. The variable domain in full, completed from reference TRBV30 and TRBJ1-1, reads SQTIHQWPATLVQPVGSPLSLECTVEGTSNPNLYWYRQAAGRGLQLLFYSVGIGQISSEVPQNLSASRPQDRQFILSSKKLLLSDSGFYLCAWSEGRPNTEAFFGQGTRLTVV.

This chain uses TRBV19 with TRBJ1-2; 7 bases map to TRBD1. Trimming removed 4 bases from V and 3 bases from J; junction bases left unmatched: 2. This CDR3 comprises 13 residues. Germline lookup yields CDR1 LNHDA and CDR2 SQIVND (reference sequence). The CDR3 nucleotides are TGTGCCAGTAGTACGGGGACAGACTATGGCTACACCTTC. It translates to CASSTGTDYGYTF.

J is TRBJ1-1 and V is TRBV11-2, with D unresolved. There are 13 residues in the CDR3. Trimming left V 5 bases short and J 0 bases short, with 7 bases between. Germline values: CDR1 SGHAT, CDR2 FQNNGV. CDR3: CASSNNMNTEAFF. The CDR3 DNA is TGTGCCAGCAGCAACAACATGAACACTGAAGCTTTCTTT.

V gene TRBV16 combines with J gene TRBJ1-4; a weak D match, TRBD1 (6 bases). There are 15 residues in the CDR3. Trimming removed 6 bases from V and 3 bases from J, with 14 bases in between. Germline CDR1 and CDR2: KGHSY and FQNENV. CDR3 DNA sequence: TGTGCCAGCAGGCAGGGGAGAAACGCTAATGAAAAACTGTTTTTT. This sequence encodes CASRQGRNANEKLFF.

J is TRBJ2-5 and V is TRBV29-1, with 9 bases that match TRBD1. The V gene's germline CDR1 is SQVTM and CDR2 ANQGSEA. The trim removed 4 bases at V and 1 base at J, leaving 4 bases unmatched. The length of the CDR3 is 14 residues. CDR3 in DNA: TGCAGCGTTGCCCTGACAGGGGGCCAAGAGACCCAGTACTTC. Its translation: CSVALTGGQETQYF.

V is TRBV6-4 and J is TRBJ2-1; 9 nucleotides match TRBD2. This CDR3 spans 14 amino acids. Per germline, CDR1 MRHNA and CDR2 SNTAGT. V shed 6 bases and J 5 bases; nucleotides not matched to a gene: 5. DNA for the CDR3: TGTGCCAGCAGCGTGGCTAGCGGGAACAATGAGCAGTTCTTC. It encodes CASSVASGNNEQFF.

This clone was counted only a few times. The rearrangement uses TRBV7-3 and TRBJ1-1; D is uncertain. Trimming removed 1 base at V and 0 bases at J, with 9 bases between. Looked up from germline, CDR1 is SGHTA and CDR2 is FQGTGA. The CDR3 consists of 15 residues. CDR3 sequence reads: CASSLNPDMNTEAFF. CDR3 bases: TGTGCCAGCAGCTTAAATCCAGACATGAACACTGAAGCTTTCTTT.

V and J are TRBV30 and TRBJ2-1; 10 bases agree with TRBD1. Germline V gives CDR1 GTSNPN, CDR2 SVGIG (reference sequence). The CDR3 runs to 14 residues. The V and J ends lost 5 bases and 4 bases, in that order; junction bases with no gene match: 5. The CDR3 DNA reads TGTGCCTGGGAACGGGACAGGGGTTACAATGAGCAGTTCTTC. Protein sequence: CAWERDRGYNEQFF.

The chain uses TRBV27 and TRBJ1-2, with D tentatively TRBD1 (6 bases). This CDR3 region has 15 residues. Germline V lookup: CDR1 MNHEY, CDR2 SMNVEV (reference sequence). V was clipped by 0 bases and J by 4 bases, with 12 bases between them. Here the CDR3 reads CASSLSQGRLYGYTF. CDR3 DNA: TGTGCCAGCAGTTTATCCCAGGGGCGTCTCTATGGCTACACCTTC.

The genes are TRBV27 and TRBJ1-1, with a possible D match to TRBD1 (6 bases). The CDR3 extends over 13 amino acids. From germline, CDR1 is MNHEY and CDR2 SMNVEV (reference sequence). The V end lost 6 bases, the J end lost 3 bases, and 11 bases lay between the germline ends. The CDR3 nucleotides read TGTGCCAGCAGGTTCCCAGGGGACACTGAAGCTTTCTTT. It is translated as CASRFPGDTEAFF.